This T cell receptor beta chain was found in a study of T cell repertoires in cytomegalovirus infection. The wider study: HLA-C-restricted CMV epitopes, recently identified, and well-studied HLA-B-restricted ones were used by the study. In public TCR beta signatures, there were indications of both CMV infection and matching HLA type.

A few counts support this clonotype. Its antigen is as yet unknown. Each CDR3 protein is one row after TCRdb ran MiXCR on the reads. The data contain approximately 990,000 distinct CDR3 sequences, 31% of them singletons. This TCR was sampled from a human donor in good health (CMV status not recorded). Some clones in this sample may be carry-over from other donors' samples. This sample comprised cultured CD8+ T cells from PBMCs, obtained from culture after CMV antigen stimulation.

CDR3 DNA sequence: TGTGCCAGCAGCTTAGGACAGGGATCGTTCAATCAGCCCCAGCATTTT. Translated, it gives CASSLGQGSFNQPQHF. The chain combines TRBV7-6 with TRBJ1-5, with TRBD1 identical over 7 bases. CDR1 is SGHVS, CDR2 FNYEAQ, per germline. This CDR3 has 16 amino acids. V shed 1 base, J shed 3 bases, and the junction held 6 bases outside the gene matches.